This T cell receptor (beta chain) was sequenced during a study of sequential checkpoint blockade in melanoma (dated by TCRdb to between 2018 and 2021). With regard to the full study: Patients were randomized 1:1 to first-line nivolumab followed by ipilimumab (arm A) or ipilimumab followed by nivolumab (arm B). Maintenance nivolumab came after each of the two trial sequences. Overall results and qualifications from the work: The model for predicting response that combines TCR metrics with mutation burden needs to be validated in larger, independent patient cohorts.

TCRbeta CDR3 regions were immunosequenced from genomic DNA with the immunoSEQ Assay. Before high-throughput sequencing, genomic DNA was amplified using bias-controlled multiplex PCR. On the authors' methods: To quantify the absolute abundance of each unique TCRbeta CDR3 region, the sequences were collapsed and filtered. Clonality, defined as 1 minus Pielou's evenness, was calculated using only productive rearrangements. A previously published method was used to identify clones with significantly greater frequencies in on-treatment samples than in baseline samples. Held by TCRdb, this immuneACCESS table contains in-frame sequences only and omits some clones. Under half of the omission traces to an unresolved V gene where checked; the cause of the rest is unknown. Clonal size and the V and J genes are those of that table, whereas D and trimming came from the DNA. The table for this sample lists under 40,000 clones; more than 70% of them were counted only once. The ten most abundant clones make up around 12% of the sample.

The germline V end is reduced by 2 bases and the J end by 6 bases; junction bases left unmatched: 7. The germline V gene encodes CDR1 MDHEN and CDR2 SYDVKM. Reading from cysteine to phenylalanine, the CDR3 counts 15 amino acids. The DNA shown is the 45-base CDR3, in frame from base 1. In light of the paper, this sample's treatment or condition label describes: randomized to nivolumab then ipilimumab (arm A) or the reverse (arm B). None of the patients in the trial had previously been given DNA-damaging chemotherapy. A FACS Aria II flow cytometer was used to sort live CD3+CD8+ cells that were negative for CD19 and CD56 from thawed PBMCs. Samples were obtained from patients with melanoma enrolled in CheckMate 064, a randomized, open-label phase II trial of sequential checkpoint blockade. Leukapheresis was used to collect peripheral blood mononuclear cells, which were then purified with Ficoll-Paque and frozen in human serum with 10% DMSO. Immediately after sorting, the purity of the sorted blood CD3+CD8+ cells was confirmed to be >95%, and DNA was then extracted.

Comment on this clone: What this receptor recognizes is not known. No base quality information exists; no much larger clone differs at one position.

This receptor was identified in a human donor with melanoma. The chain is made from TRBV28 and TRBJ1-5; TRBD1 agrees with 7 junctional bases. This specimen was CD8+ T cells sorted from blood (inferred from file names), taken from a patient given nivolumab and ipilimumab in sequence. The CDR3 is CASSLGDRVTQPQHF. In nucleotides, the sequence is TGTGCCAGCAGTTTAGGCGACAGGGTAACTCAGCCCCAGCATTTT.